The 9 T cell receptor beta chains below were found in one sample sequenced in a study of T cells after yellow fever vaccination (dated by TCRdb to the late 2010s). Per the publication, the treatment or condition label means: live attenuated yellow fever vaccine strain. The library was made by 5' RACE. This sample was sequenced with an Illumina NovaSeq 6000. TCRdb's own reprocessing of the public reads used fastp at Q25 and MiXCR and kept productive beta chains. Rows are combined by CDR3 protein, so each entry shows the most common genes and DNA. In all, the sample holds 200,000 to 250,000 distinct CDR3 sequences, and 2.5% to 3.5% of those were seen once. Clones ranked in the top ten supply less than 3.5% of the sample. The sequences come from CD4+ T cells sorted from PBMCs, collected 10 days after the yellow fever booster vaccination. These receptors originate from a man between 18 and 35 years old who received the YFV17D yellow fever vaccine.

The chain links TRBV20-1 to TRBJ1-1; D gene ambiguous. CDR3 length: 15 residues. Germline CDR1 is DFQATT and CDR2 is SNEGSKA (reference sequence). The ends were cut back, 6 bases at V and 2 bases at J, with 19 bases in the middle. The CDR3 DNA sequence: TGCAGTGCCCTAATCCGACGAGCGGGAAACACTGAAGCTTTCTTT. This gives the protein CSALIRRAGNTEAFF.

The chain combines TRBV10-2 with TRBJ2-5, with D maybe TRBD2 (6 bases). The V end lost 4 bases, the J end lost 4 bases, and 10 bases lay between the germline ends. This CDR3 has 13 residues. Germline V gene lookup returns CDR1 WSHSY and CDR2 SAAADI. The DNA of the CDR3 is TGCGCCAGCAGTGTTTTCGGGGGAGAGACCCAGTACTTC. This encodes CASSVFGGETQYF.

This clonotype was seen a handful of times. CDR3 loop: CASSRTVSMLGQETQYF. The CDR3 bases are TGCGCCAGCAGCAGGACAGTGTCCATGCTGGGACAAGAGACCCAGTACTTC. This chain uses TRBV5-1 with TRBJ2-5, with D maybe TRBD1 (6 bases). V was shortened by 4 bases and J by 2 bases, with 21 bases between the two germline ends. CDR3 size: 17 residues. The V gene's germline CDR1 is SGHRS and CDR2 YFSETQ.

In this sample, this clonotype turned up a few times. The chain is built from TRBV6-6 and TRBJ1-5; no definite D call. CDR1 MNHNY and CDR2 SVGAGI come from the germline V gene (reference sequence). V lost 2 bases to trimming and J lost 7 bases, with 6 bases between them. CDR3 size: 12 residues. DNA for the CDR3: TGTGCCAGCAGTTACGTGGGACAGCCCCAGCATTTT. Its translation is CASSYVGQPQHF.

This rearrangement joins TRBV4-1 to TRBJ2-3; TRBD2 agrees at 14 bases. The CDR3 is made up of 17 amino acids. In germline, CDR1 is MGHRA, CDR2 YSYEKL. V trimming: 4 bases; J trimming: 4 bases; junction bases outside the gene matches: 7. The CDR3 DNA reads TGCGCCAGCAGCCGTCGACTAGCGGGGGGGATCCCAGATACGCAGTATTTT. Translation gives CASSRRLAGGIPDTQYF.

Ten or more counts support this clonotype. The chain carries TRBV5-1 and TRBJ2-7; the D is unclear. This CDR3 contains 14 residues. In germline, CDR1 is SGHRS, CDR2 YFSETQ. V lost 1 base and J 4 bases, leaving 12 bases between the germline ends. In nucleotides, the CDR3 is TGCGCCAGCAGCTTGAAGGGTCCCAGGTACGAGCAGTACTTC. Translation gives CASSLKGPRYEQYF.

The sample holds a few counts of this clonotype. The rearrangement links TRBV7-3 to TRBJ2-2, with D perhaps being TRBD1 or TRBD2 (5 bases each). The CDR3 sequence is 17 residues long. CDR1 and CDR2 from the germline V gene are SGHTA and FQGTGA. Trimming took off 6 bases at V and 2 bases at J, with 19 bases between the two ends. CDR3 sequence: CASRRGKGRDNTGELFF. The CDR3 bases are TGTGCCAGCAGGAGGGGAAAAGGCAGGGATAACACCGGGGAGCTGTTTTTT. Using reference TRBV7-3 and TRBJ2-2 for the parts outside the CDR3, the full variable domain is GAGVSQTPSNKVTEKGKYVELRCDPISGHTALYWYRQSLGQGPEFLIYFQGTGAADDSGLPNDRFFAVRPEGSVSTLKIQRTERGDSAVYLCASRRGKGRDNTGELFFGEGSRLTVL.

This clonotype was detected many times. J is TRBJ1-1 and V is TRBV3-1; 7 bases are a match to TRBD1. This CDR3 spans 14 amino acids. Germline loops: CDR1 LGHDT, CDR2 YNNKEL (reference sequence). With 4 bases clipped from V and 2 bases from J, the junction kept 4 bases outside the gene matches. The CDR3: CASSRWDRNTEAFF. As DNA, the CDR3 is TGTGCCAGCAGCCGGTGGGACAGAAACACTGAAGCTTTCTTT.

This clonotype was picked up a small number of times. The chain is built from TRBV11-2 and TRBJ1-2; no clear D. In germline, CDR1 is SGHAT, CDR2 FQNNGV. There are 18 residues in the CDR3. V was pared by 5 bases and J by 7 bases, with 29 bases between. The DNA for the CDR3 is TGTGCCAGCAGCATATCAGATGGGATAAGCGGTAATTGGGGTGGCTACACCTTC. This translates into CASSISDGISGNWGGYTF.